The TCR beta chain under discussion was sequenced for a study of regulatory T cells in long-lasting Graves disease. Study context: Graves' patients, newly diagnosed, had taken antithyroid drugs under 3 months.

The germline gives CDR1 ENHRY, CDR2 SYGVKD. The CDR3 contains 17 residues. Trimming removed 4 bases at V and 7 bases at J, with 23 bases between. Library construction for TCR beta used iRepertoire HTBI primers and Arm-PCR of CDR3 regions. MiXCR was run by TCRdb on the multiplex PCR reads, yielding one entry per CDR3 protein. Here the sample spans about 540,000 distinct CDR3 sequences, 13% being singletons. This clonotype was picked up many times. Time point given: newly diagnosed GD, antithyroid drugs for less than 3 months. Scientists built the TCR library using RNA that was extracted from PBMCs. These records were also assigned to another study, of T cells in Graves' hyperthyroidism and ophthalmopathy. According to that study: Most clonotypes expanded in thyroid above 0.001 were likewise present in blood.

V usage is TRBV10-3 and J usage is TRBJ2-1; D may correspond to TRBD1 or TRBD2 (5 bases each). The sample here was peripheral blood mononuclear cells (PBMCs), taken at new diagnosis, from a patient treated with antithyroid drugs. The sequence was obtained from a man aged 25 to 40 with Graves disease. The chain's CDR3 is CAISGLIGTTMGNEQFF. The CDR3 nucleotides read TGTGCCATCAGTGGTCTGATCGGGACGACAATGGGGAATGAGCAGTTCTTC.